The 27 T cell receptor beta chains reported below all come from one sample, sequenced in a study of OX40 agonist ivuxolimab in advanced cancers. The data were produced by immunoSEQ multiplex PCR, yet TCRdb's version contains in-frame clones alone and is incomplete. The sample has fewer than 65,000 clones; roughly 85% are singletons. Sequences were derived from CD4+ or CD8+ T cells sorted from blood, sampled in a trial of the OX40 agonist ivuxolimab. Every receptor here comes from an adult with an advanced solid tumor such as melanoma, head and neck, liver or kidney cancer.

The chain's CDR3 is CATPRGSNQYEQYF. CDR3 sequence (DNA): TGTGCCACCCCCAGGGGGTCGAATCAATACGAGCAGTACTTC. V and J are TRBV6-1 and TRBJ2-7; 7 nucleotides agree with TRBD1. There are 14 residues in the CDR3. After removal of 10 bases from V and 4 bases from J, the junction contained 13 bases not matched to a gene. Per germline, CDR1 MNHNS and CDR2 SASEGT.

The chain combines TRBV7-8 with TRBJ2-7, with D maybe TRBD2 (5 bases). The CDR3 has 18 amino acids. The germline V and J ends were trimmed by 2 bases and 1 base, with 21 bases remaining between them. CDR1 and CDR2 from the germline V gene are SGHVS and FQNEAQ. As DNA, the CDR3 is TGTGCCAGCAGCTTAACCCCCCTTGACGGGGAAGAATCCTACGAGCAGTACTTC. Translation: CASSLTPLDGEESYEQYF.

The V and J genes are TRBV6-1 and TRBJ2-1; D is possibly TRBD2 (5 bases). V was pared by 4 bases and J by 0 bases, with 10 bases between. This CDR3 has 15 residues. The germline CDR1 and CDR2 sequences are MNHNS and SASEGT. The CDR3 loop is CASSVDTSSYNEQFF. In DNA, the CDR3 is TGTGCCAGCAGTGTAGACACTAGCTCCTACAATGAGCAGTTCTTC.

J is TRBJ2-7 and V is TRBV28; TRBD2 is a possible D gene (5 bases). Looked up from germline, CDR1 is MDHEN and CDR2 is SYDVKM. The CDR3 contains 15 residues. The V and J ends lost 6 bases and 3 bases respectively, with 18 bases between them. The CDR3 region is CASSFLGGAGYEQYF. In nucleotides, the CDR3 is TGTGCCAGCAGCTTCCTTGGCGGCGCGGGCTACGAGCAGTACTTC.

The rearrangement links TRBV5-1 to TRBJ1-2, with a weak D call TRBD1 (6 bases). Germline CDR1 SGHRS, CDR2 YFSETQ. With 0 bases removed from V and 7 bases from J, the gap between germline ends came to 10 bases. This CDR3 has 13 amino acids. The DNA of the CDR3 is TGCGCCAGCAGCTTGGACAGGGAAGGTGGCTACACCTTC. This codes for CASSLDREGGYTF. Full variable domain (remainder filled in from reference TRBV5-1 and TRBJ1-2): KAGVTQTPRYLIKTRGQQVTLSCSPISGHRSVSWYQQTPGQGLQFLFEYFSETQRNKGNFPGRFSGRQFSNSRSEMNVSTLELGDSALYLCASSLDREGGYTFGSGTRLTVV.

The chain employs TRBV11-2 and TRBJ1-1; D not certain. The CDR3 has 17 residues. Trimming stripped 0 bases from V and 1 base from J, with 15 bases between. Germline assignment: CDR1 SGHAT and CDR2 FQNNGV. The CDR3 nucleotides read TGTGCCAGCAGCTTAGATGTGACACCCTACAGGAACACTGAAGCTTTCTTT. Protein sequence: CASSLDVTPYRNTEAFF.

The chain employs TRBV27 and TRBJ2-2, with unresolved D. CDR3 length: 13 amino acids. The germline V gene has CDR1 MNHEY and CDR2 SMNVEV (reference sequence). V lost 2 bases to trimming and J lost 3 bases, with 4 bases between them. CDR3 bases: TGTGCCAGCAGTTTAACCCACACCGGGGAGCTGTTTTTT. Its protein product is CASSLTHTGELFF.

The chain couples TRBV19 to TRBJ2-5, with no clear D. The CDR3 totals 14 residues. The V and J ends lost 2 bases and 0 bases respectively, with 7 bases between them. Germline V lookup: CDR1 LNHDA, CDR2 SQIVND (reference sequence). The CDR3: CASSIKADQETQYF. In DNA form, the CDR3 reads TGTGCCAGTAGTATAAAGGCCGACCAAGAGACCCAGTACTTC.

The rearrangement links TRBV9 to TRBJ2-3, with no clear D. The V end was cut by 0 bases, the J end by 5 bases, with 13 bases between. Germline assignment: CDR1 SGDLS and CDR2 YYNGEE. The CDR3 contains 15 residues. The DNA of the CDR3 is TGTGCCAGCAGCGTAGTAGGAGAAGGCGGAGATACGCAGTATTTT. As protein: CASSVVGEGGDTQYF.

J is TRBJ1-2 and V is TRBV5-1; 7 bases agree with TRBD1. Unmatched junction bases numbered 8, after V lost 4 bases and J lost 5 bases. Germline CDR1 and CDR2: SGHRS and YFSETQ. The CDR3 runs to 14 residues. The CDR3 region has the DNA TGCGCCAGCAGCCCGGGACAGTCAATGTATGGCTACACCTTC. This gives the protein CASSPGQSMYGYTF.

The CDR3 loop reads CASSQDLRTGTNQPQHF. CDR3 DNA: TGTGCCAGCAGCCAAGACTTGAGGACAGGGACTAATCAGCCCCAGCATTTT. J is TRBJ1-5 and V is TRBV4-2, with 8 bases lining up with TRBD1. Germline V gene sequence: CDR1 LGHNA, CDR2 YNFKEQ. The CDR3 is 17 amino acids. V shed 0 bases and J 4 bases; nucleotides not matched to a gene: 8.

This chain links TRBV11-1 with TRBJ2-3; 7 nucleotides align to TRBD2. Germline loops: CDR1 SGHAT, CDR2 FQDESV (reference sequence). J was trimmed by 8 bases and V by 4 bases; bases with no gene match: 12. The CDR3 has 15 amino acids. CDR3 amino acids: CASSSPLANTPTQYF. The CDR3 DNA reads as TGTGCCAGCAGCTCCCCACTAGCGAACACTCCTACGCAGTATTTT.

The chain joins TRBV28 to TRBJ1-1; a possible D gene is TRBD1 (5 bases). The ends were cut back, 5 bases at V and 3 bases at J, with 13 bases in the middle. There are 14 residues in the CDR3. Germline values: CDR1 MDHEN, CDR2 SYDVKM. The CDR3 loop is CASSHLLGDTEAFF. Written as DNA, the CDR3 is TGTGCCAGCAGTCACCTCTTGGGGGACACTGAAGCTTTCTTT.

This chain uses TRBV29-1 with TRBJ2-3, with D possibly being TRBD2 (6 bases). The germline V gene has CDR1 SQVTM and CDR2 ANQGSEA. The CDR3 sequence is 16 residues long. The CDR3 reads CSGRGDWRGSTDTQYF. In DNA form, the CDR3 reads TGCAGTGGCCGAGGGGACTGGCGGGGCTCCACAGATACGCAGTATTTT.

A few counts support this clone. V usage is TRBV5-4 and J usage is TRBJ2-1, with TRBD2 matching over 10 bases. Germline values: CDR1 SGHNT, CDR2 YYREEE (reference sequence). The CDR3 loop spans 16 amino acids. V shed 0 bases, J shed 5 bases, and the junction held 5 bases outside the gene matches. CDR3 sequence: CASSLASGSLDNEQFF. CDR3 in DNA: TGTGCCAGCAGCTTGGCTAGCGGGAGCCTTGACAATGAGCAGTTCTTC.

The chain has TRBV30 and TRBJ2-3; D gene unclear. The CDR3 covers 11 residues. Germline CDR1 and CDR2: GTSNPN and SVGIG (reference sequence). V shed 3 bases and J shed 9 bases, with 10 bases lying between them. CDR3 sequence: CAWSPGNTQYF. CDR3 nucleotides: TGTGCCTGGAGCCCGGGTAACACGCAGTATTTT.

V usage is TRBV2 and J usage is TRBJ2-2, with TRBD2 matching 12 bases. The CDR3 is 15 residues long. Germline lookup yields CDR1 SNHLY and CDR2 FYNNEI. V dropped 5 bases and J dropped 5; count of bases not matched to a gene: 3. Here the CDR3 DNA reads TGTGCCAGCAGTCAACTAGCGGGAGGAACCGGGGAGCTGTTTTTT. This encodes CASSQLAGGTGELFF.

CDR3 region: CASSRGAPTGGHTDTQYF. In DNA, the CDR3 is TGTGCCAGCTCCCGAGGAGCCCCGACAGGGGGCCACACAGATACGCAGTATTTT. This chain links TRBV18 with TRBJ2-3; TRBD1 matches 10 bases. The CDR3 is made up of 18 amino acids. The germline V gene has CDR1 KGHSH and CDR2 LQKENI. The ends lost 6 bases at V and 2 bases at J; junction bases unmatched: 14.

The chain carries TRBV11-1 and TRBJ2-5, with D perhaps matching TRBD1 (5 bases). CDR3 length equals 12 residues. V was cut by 5 bases and J by 2 bases, with 6 bases left in between. Germline CDR1 reads SGHAT; CDR2 reads FQDESV (reference sequence). Here the CDR3 reads CASSRTQETQYF. DNA of the CDR3: TGTGCCAGCAGCCGGACACAAGAGACCCAGTACTTC.

The V call is TRBV6-5, the J call TRBJ2-1; D is unclear. Trimming took 0 bases from V and 5 from J, leaving 5 bases between them. Germline CDR1 and CDR2: MNHEY and SVGAGI. The CDR3 runs 13 residues. The CDR3 sequence is CASSYSRDNEQFF. Here the CDR3 DNA reads TGTGCCAGCAGTTACTCTCGGGACAATGAGCAGTTCTTC.

The chain combines TRBV2 with TRBJ2-3; a weak D match, TRBD1 (5 bases). Germline CDR1 and CDR2: SNHLY and FYNNEI. This CDR3 region has 12 residues. Deletions cut 5 bases from V and 7 bases from J, with 10 bases between. The CDR3 here is CASSFDRYTQYF. In nucleotides, the CDR3 is TGTGCCAGCAGTTTCGACAGATATACGCAGTATTTT.

The sample holds one count of this clone. V gene TRBV2 combines with J gene TRBJ2-7, with TRBD2 matching over 8 bases. This CDR3 is 17 amino acids long. The germline V gene encodes CDR1 SNHLY and CDR2 FYNNEI. V was clipped by 2 bases and J by 3 bases; unmatched bases: 12. CDR3 in DNA: TGTGCCAGCAGTGAATCTTCGTCTAGCGGGTTGCGCTACGAGCAGTACTTC. Protein product: CASSESSSSGLRYEQYF. The full variable domain, in which reference TRBV2 and TRBJ2-7 provide the parts outside the CDR3, is EPEVTQTPSHQVTQMGQEVILRCVPISNHLYFYWYRQILGQKVEFLVSFYNNEISEKSEIFDDQFSVERPDGSNFTLKIRSTKLEDSAMYFCASSESSSSGLRYEQYFGPGTRLTVT.

This rearrangement joins TRBV6-1 to TRBJ2-7; D might be TRBD2 (6 bases). Trimming shortened V by 4 bases and J by 6 bases, and 16 bases separated the two germline ends. The CDR3 is 14 amino acids. Germline V gene sequence: CDR1 MNHNS, CDR2 SASEGT. CDR3 in amino acids: CASSADGRQSEQYF. The CDR3 region has the DNA TGTGCCAGCAGTGCTGACGGGAGACAGAGCGAGCAGTACTTC.

The V call is TRBV7-3, the J call TRBJ2-1; 9 bases align to TRBD2. The CDR3 has 16 amino acids. Germline assignment: CDR1 SGHTA and CDR2 FQGTGA. The junction had 8 bases not matched to a gene; V was cut back by 6 bases and J by 2 bases. The CDR3 loop is CASSPGTSRTYNEQFF. The CDR3 region has the DNA TGTGCCAGCAGTCCGGGGACTAGCCGAACCTACAATGAGCAGTTCTTC.

The chain uses TRBV6-5 and TRBJ2-5; tentatively, D is TRBD1 (6 bases). Germline-derived CDR1 and CDR2 are MNHEY and SVGAGI. The CDR3 is 16 residues long. The V end lost 0 bases, the J end lost 1 base, and 12 bases lay between the germline ends. This chain's CDR3 is CASSYSTGRTQETQYF. The CDR3 DNA reads TGTGCCAGCAGTTACTCTACAGGGAGAACCCAAGAGACCCAGTACTTC.

In its sample, this clone was seen once. V is TRBV6-5 and J is TRBJ1-4; tentative D call: TRBD1 (5 bases). Per germline, CDR1 MNHEY and CDR2 SVGAGI. This CDR3 has 15 residues. Trimming left V 4 bases short and J 7 bases short, with 16 bases between. CDR3 DNA: TGTGCCAGCAGTTCAACCGGGGGGGTTGGTGAAAAACTGTTTTTT. Translating gives CASSSTGGVGEKLFF.

The gene calls are TRBV6-1 and TRBJ2-2; 9 bases line up with TRBD1. CDR1 and CDR2 (germline): MNHNS, SASEGT. The CDR3 covers 15 residues. V lost 6 bases, J lost 7 bases, and 9 bases stayed unmatched. In DNA, the CDR3 is TGTGCCAGCAGCGGACTTGACAGGGGGAACGGGGAGCTGTTTTTT. Translation gives CASSGLDRGNGELFF.